The 10 T cell receptor beta chains below come from one sample, sequenced in a study of blood T cell repertoires in COVID-19. Produced via immunoSEQ multiplex PCR; TCRdb's table is partial and in-frame only. The sample has 140,000 to 150,000 clones; under 90% are singletons. Sequenced: peripheral blood. The receptors shown here come from a human donor in a cohort sampled during active COVID-19.

The chain has TRBV14 and TRBJ1-6, with 7 nucleotides matching TRBD1. The V and J ends lost 3 bases and 3 bases, in that order; junction bases with no gene match: 2. The CDR3 runs to 15 residues. In germline, CDR1 is SGHDN, CDR2 FVKESK. The CDR3 is CASSQTGNYNSPLHF. CDR3 in DNA: TGTGCCAGCAGCCAGACAGGGAACTATAATTCACCCCTCCACTTT.

This clone was seen once. V is TRBV9 and J is TRBJ2-2; no firm D call. The V gene lost 4 bases and the J gene lost 4 bases, with 11 bases spanning the gap. The CDR3 runs 14 residues. Germline V lookup: CDR1 SGDLS, CDR2 YYNGEE. CDR3 in DNA: TGTGCCAGCAGCACCCCCGGGTTCACCGGGGAGCTGTTTTTT. Translation gives CASSTPGFTGELFF.

The gene calls are TRBV9 and TRBJ2-3; 7 bases map to TRBD2. From germline, CDR1 is SGDLS and CDR2 YYNGEE. The junction had 12 bases not matched to a gene; V was cut back by 2 bases and J by 0 bases. The CDR3 is 18 residues long. This CDR3 is CASSVTAGTTLSTDTQYF. CDR3 bases: TGTGCCAGCAGCGTGACAGCCGGGACTACCCTTAGCACAGATACGCAGTATTTT.

The V and J genes are TRBV7-3 and TRBJ2-3; a weak D match, TRBD2 (6 bases). Germline V gene sequence: CDR1 SGHTA, CDR2 FQGTGA. There are 15 residues in the CDR3. V was trimmed by 5 bases and J by 2 bases, leaving 14 bases between them. The CDR3: CASSLNGLITDTQYF. The CDR3 region has the DNA TGTGCCAGCAGCCTAAACGGACTAATCACAGATACGCAGTATTTT. Filled out from reference TRBV7-3 and TRBJ2-3, the complete variable domain reads GAGVSQTPSNKVTEKGKYVELRCDPISGHTALYWYRQSLGQGPEFLIYFQGTGAADDSGLPNDRFFAVRPEGSVSTLKIQRTERGDSAVYLCASSLNGLITDTQYFGPGTRLTVL.

The chain recombines TRBV7-9 with TRBJ2-2, with 7 nucleotides matching TRBD2. The V gene end was trimmed by 3 bases and the J gene end by 0 bases; junction bases not matched to a gene: 1. The germline V gene encodes CDR1 SEHNR and CDR2 FQNEAQ (reference sequence). CDR3 length equals 15 residues. The DNA for the CDR3 is TGTGCCAGCAGCTTCGGGGGGACGAACACCGGGGAGCTGTTTTTT. Translating it yields CASSFGGTNTGELFF.

A few counts support this clone. The V call is TRBV9, the J call TRBJ1-5; TRBD1 aligns across 8 bases. The germline V gene has CDR1 SGDLS and CDR2 YYNGEE. Germline trimming cut 0 bases from V and 5 bases from J; bases unmatched to any gene: 19. The CDR3 consists of 20 residues. CDR3 residues: CASSVGTGIISTRDDQPQHF. CDR3 DNA sequence: TGTGCCAGCAGCGTAGGGACAGGGATCATATCCACAAGGGACGATCAGCCCCAGCATTTT.

This clone was seen only once. The V call is TRBV24-1, the J call TRBJ2-3, with 10 bases matching TRBD2. The V gene end was trimmed by 1 base and the J gene end by 2 bases; junction bases not matched to a gene: 5. Germline CDR1 KGHDR, CDR2 SFDVKD. The CDR3 contains 17 residues. CDR3: CATSDFRTSGYTDTQYF. The CDR3 coding sequence is TGTGCCACCAGTGATTTTAGGACTAGCGGTTACACAGATACGCAGTATTTT.

The chain carries TRBV2 and TRBJ2-3, with 7 bases matching TRBD1. Losses at the gene ends were 4 bases for V and 3 bases for J; bases not matched to a gene: 4. This CDR3 contains 14 residues. Germline V gene sequence: CDR1 SNHLY, CDR2 FYNNEI. For the CDR3, the DNA is TGTGCCAGCAGTGGGGACAGATATACAGATACGCAGTATTTT. It yields the protein CASSGDRYTDTQYF. The whole variable domain, filled in from reference TRBV2 and TRBJ2-3, reads EPEVTQTPSHQVTQMGQEVILRCVPISNHLYFYWYRQILGQKVEFLVSFYNNEISEKSEIFDDQFSVERPDGSNFTLKIRSTKLEDSAMYFCASSGDRYTDTQYFGPGTRLTVL.

This chain links TRBV5-5 with TRBJ1-6; no clear D gene. From germline, CDR1 is SGHKS and CDR2 YYEKEE (reference sequence). V lost 4 bases to trimming and J lost 9 bases, with 14 bases between them. The CDR3 length is 14 residues. In nucleotides, the CDR3 is TGTGCCAGCAGCCTAGATATCCTAGGTTCACCCCTCCACTTT. Its protein product is CASSLDILGSPLHF.

The genes are TRBV28 and TRBJ1-3, with D unclear. Germline V gene data show CDR1 as MDHEN and CDR2 as SYDVKM. The CDR3 loop spans 15 amino acids. With 6 bases removed from V and 0 bases from J, the gap between germline ends came to 12 bases. The CDR3 DNA reads as TGTGCCAGCAGAAGTGACACACGCTCTGGAAACACCATATATTTT. Encoded protein: CASRSDTRSGNTIYF.